What follows are 31 T cell receptor beta chains derived from one specimen sequenced in a study of blood T cell repertoires in COVID-19. Assay: immunoSEQ multiplex PCR; the TCRdb copy retains only in-frame clones and omits some. The sample records fewer than 120,000 clones, about 80% being singletons. The sample was peripheral blood. The origin of the receptors is a woman aged 80 or over with active or convalescent COVID-19.

This sequence joins TRBV29-1 and TRBJ1-3, with 8 bases that match TRBD1. The CDR3 spans 13 residues. Germline assignment: CDR1 SQVTM and CDR2 ANQGSEA. Trimming cost V 5 bases and J 4 bases; bases outside gene matches: 4. Written as DNA, the CDR3 is TGCAGCGTTCGGACAGGGACAGGAAACACCATATATTTT. Amino acid sequence: CSVRTGTGNTIYF.

V is TRBV5-4 and J is TRBJ2-5, with 8 bases matching TRBD2. J was trimmed by 2 bases and V by 4 bases; bases with no gene match: 10. This CDR3 contains 16 residues. The V gene's germline CDR1 is SGHNT and CDR2 YYREEE (reference sequence). CDR3 bases: TGTGCCAGCAGCCGAGGCGGGGGGCGAAGTCAAGAGACCCAGTACTTC. The encoded protein is CASSRGGGRSQETQYF.

The sample holds a few counts of this clone. This chain links TRBV6-2 or TRBV6-3 with TRBJ1-5; D is perhaps TRBD1 (6 bases). Trimming left V 0 bases short and J 1 base short, with 7 bases between. The CDR3 has 15 amino acids. From germline, CDR1 is MNHEY and CDR2 SVGEGT. DNA for the CDR3: TGTGCCAGCAGTTACTCTAGGGGGAGCAATCAGCCCCAGCATTTT. It yields the protein CASSYSRGSNQPQHF.

This chain uses TRBV9 with TRBJ2-7; 8 bases match TRBD1. Germline V CDR1 and CDR2: SGDLS, YYNGEE. The CDR3 is 14 residues long. J was trimmed by 2 bases and V by 3 bases; bases with no gene match: 4. This chain's CDR3 is CASSAQGVPYEQYF. DNA for the CDR3: TGTGCCAGCAGCGCACAGGGGGTCCCCTACGAGCAGTACTTC.

The chain carries TRBV7-9 and TRBJ2-1; 7 nucleotides align to TRBD2. Germline trimming cut 4 bases from V and 3 bases from J; bases unmatched to any gene: 9. The CDR3 extends over 16 amino acids. Germline values: CDR1 SEHNR, CDR2 FQNEAQ (reference sequence). The CDR3 protein is CASSSHGERGYNEQFF. CDR3 DNA: TGTGCCAGCAGCTCCCACGGCGAGCGGGGCTACAATGAGCAGTTCTTC.

The V gene is TRBV28, the J gene TRBJ2-1, with a possible D match to TRBD1 (6 bases). CDR3 size: 15 residues. V shed 10 bases and J shed 4 bases, with 20 bases lying between them. CDR1 is MDHEN, CDR2 SYDVKM, per germline. CDR3 protein: CATLGWGPGYNEQFF. In DNA form, the CDR3 reads TGTGCCACCTTAGGTTGGGGGCCAGGTTACAATGAGCAGTTCTTC.

This clone has a handful of counts. CDR3 sequence reads: CATSPTAGNTEAFF. The CDR3 region has the DNA TGTGCCACCAGCCCCACCGCAGGGAACACTGAAGCTTTCTTT. The rearrangement links TRBV15 to TRBJ1-1; D remains ambiguous. The CDR3 spans 14 residues. V was clipped by 5 bases and J by 1 base, with 11 bases between them. Germline lookup yields CDR1 LNHNV and CDR2 YYDKDF (reference sequence).

V and J are TRBV5-1 and TRBJ2-7; 9 positions agree with TRBD2. V trimming: 4 bases; J trimming: 6 bases; junction bases outside the gene matches: 14. Looked up from germline, CDR1 is SGHRS and CDR2 is YFSETQ. The CDR3 spans 16 residues. Here the CDR3 DNA reads TGCGCCAGCAGCCCGCCCCTGGCGGGAGGGCCAGGCGAGCAGTACTTC. It yields the protein CASSPPLAGGPGEQYF.

The J gene is TRBJ2-7, the V gene TRBV28; D ambiguous. V was trimmed by 4 bases and J by 3 bases, leaving 7 bases between them. The CDR3 is 12 amino acids. Looked up from germline, CDR1 is MDHEN and CDR2 is SYDVKM. The DNA for the CDR3 is TGTGCCAGCAGTTCCCCCTTCTACGAGCAGTACTTC. This sequence encodes CASSSPFYEQYF.

The rearrangement uses TRBV7-9 and TRBJ2-7, with TRBD2 as a possible D gene (6 bases). CDR3 length equals 15 residues. Germline values: CDR1 SEHNR, CDR2 FQNEAQ (reference sequence). V lost 2 bases and J lost 1, with 12 bases in between. The DNA for the CDR3 is TGTGCCAGCAGCTTACACGGGAGAGGATCCTACGAGCAGTACTTC. Translated: CASSLHGRGSYEQYF. Complete variable domain (other parts from reference TRBV7-9 and TRBJ2-7): DTGVSQNPRHKITKRGQNVTFRCDPISEHNRLYWYRQTLGQGPEFLTYFQNEAQLEKSRLLSDRFSAERPKGSFSTLEIQRTEQGDSAMYLCASSLHGRGSYEQYFGPGTRLTVT.

This chain links TRBV28 with TRBJ1-2; 9 bases map to TRBD1. The CDR3 extends over 13 amino acids. V was pared by 6 bases and J by 6 bases, with 5 bases of the junction left unmatched. CDR1 is MDHEN, CDR2 SYDVKM, per germline. CDR3 coding DNA: TGTGCCAGCAGGCCTAGGACAGGGGATGGCTACACCTTC. This sequence encodes CASRPRTGDGYTF.

As DNA, the CDR3 is TGTGCCAGCAGTTACTACTGGGGAGTCTGGACTGAAGCTTTCTTT. Protein sequence: CASSYYWGVWTEAFF. The rearrangement links TRBV6-2 or TRBV6-3 to TRBJ1-1; D unresolved. There are 15 residues in the CDR3. V lost 1 base and J 5 bases, leaving 14 bases between the germline ends. The germline V gene encodes CDR1 MNHEY and CDR2 SVGEGT.

V usage is TRBV2 and J usage is TRBJ2-7, with D tentatively TRBD1 (6 bases). This CDR3 spans 12 amino acids. Trimming removed 6 bases at V and 3 bases at J, with 9 bases between. Germline CDR1 reads SNHLY; CDR2 reads FYNNEI. CDR3 loop: CASRGQNYEQYF. The CDR3 bases are TGTGCCAGCAGAGGACAGAACTACGAGCAGTACTTC.

This chain links TRBV2 with TRBJ2-5, with D possibly matching TRBD1 (6 bases). Germline CDR1 SNHLY, CDR2 FYNNEI. V was pared by 4 bases and J by 7 bases, with 13 bases between. The CDR3 runs to 13 residues. In DNA form, the CDR3 reads TGTGCCAGCAGTGCCGGACAGAATGGGACCCAGTACTTC. Protein: CASSAGQNGTQYF.

Only one count was recorded for this clone. CDR3 protein: CASSSQGLAGVGQFF. In nucleotides, the CDR3 is TGTGCCAGCAGCTCGCAAGGACTAGCGGGAGTTGGGCAGTTCTTC. J is TRBJ2-1 and V is TRBV13, with TRBD2 identical over 13 bases. V lost 4 bases to trimming and J lost 12 bases; unmatched junction nucleotides: 9. Looked up from germline, CDR1 is PRHDT and CDR2 is FYEKMQ (reference sequence). This CDR3 spans 15 amino acids.

This sequence joins TRBV9 and TRBJ2-1, with TRBD2 as a possible D gene (6 bases). Trimming removed 1 base at V and 0 bases at J, with 14 bases between. The CDR3 totals 17 residues. CDR1 is SGDLS and CDR2 is YYNGEE in the germline V gene. CDR3 region: CASSVREAWRSYNEQFF. The DNA for the CDR3 is TGTGCCAGCAGCGTAAGGGAGGCTTGGCGCTCCTACAATGAGCAGTTCTTC.

The V gene is TRBV6-1, the J gene TRBJ2-1, with TRBD2 matching 7 bases. The trim removed 5 bases at V and 7 bases at J, leaving 5 bases unmatched. From germline, CDR1 is MNHNS and CDR2 SASEGT. This CDR3 region has 13 residues. CDR3 in DNA: TGTGCCAGCAGTAGGCGGGAGTGGAATGAGCAGTTCTTC. Its protein product is CASSRREWNEQFF.

Of note for this clone: One end of the junction is discordant with germline, which a read error may explain. V is TRBV4-1 and J is TRBJ2-1, with a tentative D call TRBD2 (6 bases). The germline CDR1 and CDR2 sequences are MGHRA and YSYEKL. This CDR3 has 13 amino acids. This CDR3 is CASSSPRERAGVF. In DNA form, the CDR3 reads TGCGCCAGCAGCTCCCCCCGGGAGAGAGCTGGCGTCTTC.

The chain employs TRBV19 and TRBJ2-7; D remains unclear. There are 15 residues in the CDR3. The germline gives CDR1 LNHDA, CDR2 SQIVND (reference sequence). With 0 bases removed from V and 2 bases from J, the gap between germline ends came to 11 bases. The CDR3 spells CASSIDFQETYEQYF. As DNA, the CDR3 is TGTGCCAGTAGTATAGATTTCCAGGAAACCTACGAGCAGTACTTC.

The chain couples TRBV2 to TRBJ1-3; no clear D gene. Germline V gives CDR1 SNHLY, CDR2 FYNNEI. V was trimmed by 9 bases and J by 0 bases, leaving 12 bases between them. CDR3 length: 14 residues. For the CDR3, the DNA is TGTGCCAGTGGCGGCCGGTTCTCTGGAAACACCATATATTTT. This gives the protein CASGGRFSGNTIYF.

This clone occurred a few times. The chain employs TRBV5-1 and TRBJ1-4; the D is unclear. Germline assignment: CDR1 SGHRS and CDR2 YFSETQ. This CDR3 has 13 amino acids. V was pared by 0 bases and J by 4 bases, with 4 bases between. CDR3 amino acids: CASSLVHNEKLFF. The CDR3 nucleotides are TGCGCCAGCAGCTTGGTACATAATGAAAAACTGTTTTTT.

This chain uses TRBV6-6 with TRBJ2-3; 7 nucleotides agree with TRBD1. With 7 bases clipped from V and 1 base from J, the junction kept 2 bases outside the gene matches. CDR3 length: 13 residues. Germline assignment: CDR1 MNHNY and CDR2 SVGAGI (reference sequence). CDR3 nucleotides: TGTGCCAGCAACGACAGGGGCACAGATACGCAGTATTTT. Translating gives CASNDRGTDTQYF.

The V gene is TRBV15, the J gene TRBJ2-7; D unclear. Per germline, CDR1 LNHNV and CDR2 YYDKDF (reference sequence). This CDR3 is built from 14 residues. Trimming stripped 9 bases from V and 5 bases from J, with 20 bases between. The CDR3 DNA reads TGTGCCACAGCCAGGAACTCCCTATGGGACGAGCAGTACTTC. Translated: CATARNSLWDEQYF.

This rearrangement joins TRBV30 to TRBJ1-4; possible D gene TRBD1, 5 bases. CDR1 and CDR2 (germline): GTSNPN, SVGIG (reference sequence). V lost 5 bases and J lost 8, with 27 bases in between. The CDR3 extends over 17 amino acids. The CDR3 nucleotides are TGTGCCTGGGGGCCATCTTCCACAGCAGGGCTTGGAGAAAAACTGTTTTTT. Its translation: CAWGPSSTAGLGEKLFF.

J is TRBJ2-1 and V is TRBV10-3, with TRBD2 matching 7 bases. V was clipped by 10 bases and J by 4 bases; unmatched bases: 13. The CDR3 loop spans 15 amino acids. CDR1 and CDR2 (germline): ENHRY, SYGVKD. CDR3 DNA sequence: TGTGCCACCATGGGTACGCGGGAGCTATACAATGAGCAGTTCTTC. Translation: CATMGTRELYNEQFF.

The rearrangement uses TRBV6-1 and TRBJ2-7, with 9 nucleotides matching TRBD2. V trimming: 6 bases; J trimming: 3 bases; junction bases outside the gene matches: 18. Germline CDR1 reads MNHNS; CDR2 reads SASEGT. CDR3 size: 18 residues. The CDR3 sequence: CASSERPGWVAGVYEQYF. CDR3 DNA sequence: TGTGCCAGCAGCGAAAGACCCGGCTGGGTAGCGGGAGTCTACGAGCAGTACTTC.

In this sample, this clone turned up once. The chain recombines TRBV7-3 with TRBJ1-2; the match to TRBD1 covers 8 bases. Germline values: CDR1 SGHTA, CDR2 FQGTGA. Germline trimming cut 5 bases from V and 5 bases from J; bases unmatched to any gene: 7. This CDR3 is 14 amino acids long. CDR3 nucleotide sequence: TGTGCCAGCAGCACTCCGGGACAGGTTTATGGCTACACCTTC. It specifies CASSTPGQVYGYTF.

The chain has TRBV6-2 or TRBV6-3 and TRBJ2-5; 9 bases agree with TRBD2. The CDR3 spans 15 residues. Losses at the gene ends were 4 bases for V and 5 bases for J; bases not matched to a gene: 8. Looked up from germline, CDR1 is MNHEY and CDR2 is SVGEGT. CDR3 sequence (DNA): TGTGCCAGCAGTTTTAGCGGGAGTCACGAGGAGACCCAGTACTTC. Translated, it gives CASSFSGSHEETQYF.

The chain links TRBV9 to TRBJ1-1, with D hard to call. Germline lookup yields CDR1 SGDLS and CDR2 YYNGEE. The V and J ends lost 9 bases and 4 bases respectively, with 16 bases between them. The CDR3 sequence is 13 residues long. CDR3 residues: CANYRSQSTEAFF. CDR3 DNA sequence: TGTGCCAACTACCGAAGTCAGTCCACTGAAGCTTTCTTT.

The chain combines TRBV28 with TRBJ1-2; no clear D gene. The CDR3 is 15 residues long. V was trimmed by 5 bases and J by 3 bases, leaving 16 bases between them. CDR1 MDHEN and CDR2 SYDVKM come from the germline V gene. Written as DNA, the CDR3 is TGTGCCAGCAGTAAAACACCTCTCCTGGACTATGGCTACACCTTC. Its protein is CASSKTPLLDYGYTF.

The rearrangement uses TRBV7-9 and TRBJ1-1; D is uncertain. The germline V gene has CDR1 SEHNR and CDR2 FQNEAQ (reference sequence). The ends were cut back, 2 bases at V and 6 bases at J, with 10 bases in the middle. The CDR3 length is 13 residues. DNA of the CDR3: TGTGCCAGCAGCTTAAGGAGGGCCTCTGAAGCTTTCTTT. Protein sequence: CASSLRRASEAFF.